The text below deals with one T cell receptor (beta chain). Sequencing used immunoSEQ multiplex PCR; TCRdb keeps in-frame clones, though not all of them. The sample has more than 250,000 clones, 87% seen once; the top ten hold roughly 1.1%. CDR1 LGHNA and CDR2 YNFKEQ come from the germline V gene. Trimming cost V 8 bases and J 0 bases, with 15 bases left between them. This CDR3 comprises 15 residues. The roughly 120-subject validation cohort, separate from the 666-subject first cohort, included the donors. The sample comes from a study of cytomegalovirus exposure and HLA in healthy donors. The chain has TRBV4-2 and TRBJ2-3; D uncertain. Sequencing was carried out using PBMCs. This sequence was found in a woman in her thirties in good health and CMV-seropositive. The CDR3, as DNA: TGTGCCAGCCGGTTAACCGAGTCTAGCACAGATACGCAGTATTTT. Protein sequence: CASRLTESSTDTQYF.